A selection of T cell receptor beta chains follows, all from one sample in a study of blood T cell repertoires in COVID-19. Clones were read by immunoSEQ multiplex PCR, and TCRdb kept only the in-frame ones, dropping some. The sample lists fewer than 200,000 clones, 84% seen once, with around 7.7% in the top ten. Input material: peripheral blood. These receptor sequences come from a man in his forties who had recovered from COVID-19. Each CDR3 is given with its conserved first and last residue. D genes are given only for firm matches. Clone size is not always given. Where it is, it says once, few, many or a class for expanded clones.

TRBV19	.	.	TRBJ2-1	CASSPRSYNEQFF	TGTGCCAGTAGTCCCCGGTCCTACAATGAGCAGTTCTTC
TRBV9	TRBD1	.	TRBJ2-7	CASSVADQGVYEQYF	TGTGCCAGCAGCGTAGCTGATCAGGGGGTCTACGAGCAGTACTTC
TRBV24-1	.	.	TRBJ2-5	CATSDPNRDIRETQYF	TGTGCCACCAGTGATCCAAACCGGGACATCCGAGAGACCCAGTACTTC
TRBV29-1	TRBD2	.	TRBJ2-7	CSVEVLAGGAYEQYF	TGCAGCGTTGAAGTCCTAGCGGGAGGGGCCTACGAGCAGTACTTC
TRBV4-2	.	.	TRBJ1-6	CASSQGGRVFYNSPLHF	TGTGCCAGCAGCCAAGGCGGGCGGGTTTTCTATAATTCACCCCTCCACTTT
TRBV6-5	TRBD1	.	TRBJ1-2	CASSPGGTGLVGYTF	TGTGCCAGCAGCCCAGGGGGGACGGGCCTTGTGGGCTACACCTTC
TRBV4-2	.	.	TRBJ2-3	CASSPLGTDTQYF	TGTGCCAGCAGCCCCCTCGGCACAGATACGCAGTATTTT
TRBV4-3	.	.	TRBJ2-7	CASSQDRTDPYEQYF	TGCGCCAGCAGCCAAGATCGGACAGATCCATACGAGCAGTACTTC
TRBV15	.	.	TRBJ1-2	CATSTRGTARSDGYTF	TGTGCCACCAGCACCCGGGGGACGGCGAGGTCGGATGGCTACACCTTC
TRBV7-9	.	.	TRBJ2-7	CASSLAGAPYEQYF	TGTGCCAGCAGCTTAGCGGGGGCCCCCTACGAGCAGTACTTC
TRBV6-2/TRBV6-3	TRBD1	.	TRBJ2-5	CASSYYRGAETQYF	TGTGCCAGCAGCTACTACAGGGGAGCAGAGACCCAGTACTTC
TRBV6-6	.	.	TRBJ1-2	CASSYSSRGDYGYTF	TGTGCCAGCAGTTACTCTTCAAGGGGTGACTATGGCTACACCTTC
TRBV2	.	once	TRBJ1-1	CASSDGEVTEAFF	TGTGCCAGCAGTGATGGGGAGGTGACTGAAGCTTTCTTT
TRBV30	.	.	TRBJ1-4	CAWREGNEKLFF	TGTGCCTGGAGAGAGGGAAATGAAAAACTGTTTTTT
TRBV4-1	.	.	TRBJ1-6	CASSQVVREMGSSPLHF	TGCGCCAGCAGCCAAGTAGTAAGGGAGATGGGGAGTTCACCCCTCCACTTT
TRBV27	.	.	TRBJ2-3	CASSLSRARADTQYF	TGTGCCAGCAGTTTATCCCGGGCGCGGGCAGATACGCAGTATTTT
TRBV11-2	.	.	TRBJ2-7	CASSLGKGTTNYEQYF	TGTGCCAGCAGCTTGGGTAAAGGGACAACGAACTACGAGCAGTACTTC
TRBV3-1/TRBV3-2	.	.	TRBJ2-3	CASSHGGPSTDTQYF	TGTGCCAGCAGCCACGGCGGGCCTAGCACAGATACGCAGTATTTT
TRBV12-3/TRBV12-4	.	.	TRBJ1-2	CASSLAYTYGYTF	TGTGCCAGCAGTTTAGCATACACCTATGGCTACACCTTC
TRBV14	.	.	TRBJ2-3	CASSQNEGGADTQYF	TGTGCCAGCAGCCAAAATGAAGGTGGAGCAGATACGCAGTATTTT
TRBV3-1/TRBV3-2	TRBD1	.	TRBJ2-2	CASRTGGNTGELFF	TGTGCCAGCAGGACAGGGGGGAACACCGGGGAGCTGTTTTTT